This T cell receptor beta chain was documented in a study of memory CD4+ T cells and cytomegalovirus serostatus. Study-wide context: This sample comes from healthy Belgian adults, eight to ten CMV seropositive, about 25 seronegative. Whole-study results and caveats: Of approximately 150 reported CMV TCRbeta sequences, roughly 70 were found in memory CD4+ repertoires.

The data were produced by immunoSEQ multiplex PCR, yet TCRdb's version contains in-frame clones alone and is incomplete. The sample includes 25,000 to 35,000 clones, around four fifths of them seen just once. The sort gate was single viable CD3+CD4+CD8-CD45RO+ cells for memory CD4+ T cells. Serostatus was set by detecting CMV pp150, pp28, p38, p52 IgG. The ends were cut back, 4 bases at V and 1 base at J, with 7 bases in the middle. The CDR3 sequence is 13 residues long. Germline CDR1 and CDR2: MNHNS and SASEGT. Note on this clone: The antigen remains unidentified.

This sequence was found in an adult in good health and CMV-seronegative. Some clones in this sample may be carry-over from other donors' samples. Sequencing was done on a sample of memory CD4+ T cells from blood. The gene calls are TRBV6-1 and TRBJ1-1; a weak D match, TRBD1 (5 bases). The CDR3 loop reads CASSAQGNTEAFF. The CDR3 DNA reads TGTGCCAGCAGTGCCCAGGGGAACACTGAAGCTTTCTTT.